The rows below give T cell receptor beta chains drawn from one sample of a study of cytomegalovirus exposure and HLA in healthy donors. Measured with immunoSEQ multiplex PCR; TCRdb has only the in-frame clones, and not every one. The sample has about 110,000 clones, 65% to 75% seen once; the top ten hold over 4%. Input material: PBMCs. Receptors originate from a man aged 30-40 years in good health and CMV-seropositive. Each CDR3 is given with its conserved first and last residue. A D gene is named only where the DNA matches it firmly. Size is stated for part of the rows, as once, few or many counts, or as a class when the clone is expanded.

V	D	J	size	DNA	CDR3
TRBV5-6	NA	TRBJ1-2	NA	TGTGCCAGCAGTCAGGTCGGAGTTACACCCGGGAGGGGCTACACCTTC	CASSQVGVTPGRGYTF
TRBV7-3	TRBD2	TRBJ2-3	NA	TGTGCCAGCAGCTTAGTAGCGGCTAGCGGGGGTTTCACAGATACGCAGTATTTT	CASSLVAASGGFTDTQYF
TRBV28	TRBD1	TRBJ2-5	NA	TGTGCCAGCAGTACAGGGGCTCGAGAGACCCAGTACTTC	CASSTGARETQYF
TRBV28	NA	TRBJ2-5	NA	TGTGCCACCCGTAGGGGACAAGAGACCCAGTACTTC	CATRRGQETQYF
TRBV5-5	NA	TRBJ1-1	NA	TGTGCCAGCAGCTTGGACCTTAACAGGGTTAGGACTGAAGCTTTCTTT	CASSLDLNRVRTEAFF
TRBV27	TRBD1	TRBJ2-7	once	TGTGCCAGCAGGGCCGGGACAGGCCCTTCCTACGAGCAGTACTTC	CASRAGTGPSYEQYF
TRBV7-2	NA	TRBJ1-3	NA	TGTGCCAGCAGCCCAGAGGGTTGGCACCACTCTGGAAACACCATATATTTT	CASSPEGWHHSGNTIYF
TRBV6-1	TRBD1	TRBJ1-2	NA	TGTGCCAGCAGTGAAGCTAACAGGGGCGGTCGCTACACCTTC	CASSEANRGGRYTF
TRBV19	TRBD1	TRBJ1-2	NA	TGTGCCAGTAGTACGATACAGGGGACCAACTATGGCTACACCTTC	CASSTIQGTNYGYTF
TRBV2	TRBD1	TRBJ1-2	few	TGTGCCAACAGAAAACAGGGGGCAAACTATGGCTACACCTTC	CANRKQGANYGYTF
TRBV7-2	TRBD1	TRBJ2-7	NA	TGTGCCAGCAGCTTAGGGGGCCACAGGGGTGGAGAGCAGTACTTC	CASSLGGHRGGEQYF
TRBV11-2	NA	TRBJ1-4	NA	TGTGCCAGCAGCGCAGGGGACGAAGTTGAAAAACTGTTTTTT	CASSAGDEVEKLFF
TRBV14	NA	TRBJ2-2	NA	TGTGCCAGCAGCCAAGTACAGGATCGGCTGTTTTTT	CASSQVQDRLFF
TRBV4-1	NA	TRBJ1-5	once	TGCGCCAGCAGCCGTCAGGTTAATCAGCCCCAGCATTTT	CASSRQVNQPQHF
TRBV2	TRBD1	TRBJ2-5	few	TGTGCCAGCGATGGACAGGGCCAAGAGACCCAGTACTTC	CASDGQGQETQYF
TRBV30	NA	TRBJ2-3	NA	TGTGCCTGGAGTGATCAGGGGTTGGGAGATACGCAGTATTTT	CAWSDQGLGDTQYF
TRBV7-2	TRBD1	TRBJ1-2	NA	TGTGCCAGCAGCATAGGGACAGTCCGAGGCTATGGCTACACCTTC	CASSIGTVRGYGYTF
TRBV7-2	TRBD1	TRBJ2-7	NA	TGTGCCAGCAGCCCCGATTGGGACAGGGACTACGAGCAGTACTTC	CASSPDWDRDYEQYF
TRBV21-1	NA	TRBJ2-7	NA	TGTGCCAGCAGCAAAGCGCTACAGGGTAATCGCTACGAGCAGTACTTC	CASSKALQGNRYEQYF
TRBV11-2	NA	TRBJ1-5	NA	TGTGCCAGCAGCCCAGATGGGGACAAGATTCAGCCCCAGCATTTT	CASSPDGDKIQPQHF
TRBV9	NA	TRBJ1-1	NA	TGTGCCAGCAGCCCTAGTGGTGGGGGGGGGACTGAAGCTTTCTTT	CASSPSGGGGTEAFF
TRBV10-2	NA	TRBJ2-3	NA	TGCGCCAGCAGGTCCCAGAGGGGGGGGCCCCACCATACGCAGTATTTT	CASRSQRGGPHHTQYF
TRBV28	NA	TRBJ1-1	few	TGTGCCAGCACCCCCGTCAGCAGGAACCCTGAAGCTTTCTTT	CASTPVSRNPEAFF
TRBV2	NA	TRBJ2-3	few	TGTGCCAGCAGTGAACTTACAGATACGCAGTATTTT	CASSELTDTQYF
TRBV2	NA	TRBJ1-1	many	TGTGCCAGCAGTGGGGCAAACCGCGCTGGCACTGAAGCTTTCTTT	CASSGANRAGTEAFF
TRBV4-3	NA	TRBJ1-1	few	TGCGCCAGCAGCCAAGGACAGGTCAACACTGAAGCTTTCTTT	CASSQGQVNTEAFF
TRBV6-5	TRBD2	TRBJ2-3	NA	TGTGCCAGCAGTTACCGAACTAGCGGAGATACGCAGTATTTT	CASSYRTSGDTQYF
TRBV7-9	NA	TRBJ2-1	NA	TGTGCCAGCATAAGAGGTCGCCTCCAAGCCTACAATGAGCAGTTCTTC	CASIRGRLQAYNEQFF
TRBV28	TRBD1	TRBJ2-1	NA	TGTGCCAGCAGCCGGGACAGCTACAATGAGCAGTTCTTC	CASSRDSYNEQFF
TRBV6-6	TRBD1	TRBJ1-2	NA	TGTGCCAGCAGTACGACAGGGTTTAGTGATGGCTACACCTTC	CASSTTGFSDGYTF
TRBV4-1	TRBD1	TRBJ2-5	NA	TGCGCCAGCAGCCAAGATCCAGGGGGCAAAGAGACCCAGTACTTC	CASSQDPGGKETQYF
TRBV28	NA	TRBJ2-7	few	TGTGCCAGCAATTCTAGGGGGTGGGGCGAGCAGTACTTC	CASNSRGWGEQYF
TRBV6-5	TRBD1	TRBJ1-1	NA	TGTGCCAGCAGTAGTACAGGGGTAGTCGCTGAAGCTTTCTTT	CASSSTGVVAEAFF
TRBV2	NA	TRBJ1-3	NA	TGTGCCAGCAGGGGCGCAGGAAACACCATATATTTT	CASRGAGNTIYF
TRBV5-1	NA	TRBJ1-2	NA	TGCGCCAGCAGCTTGGTAGGGGAAGCAAATGCCTACACCTTC	CASSLVGEANAYTF
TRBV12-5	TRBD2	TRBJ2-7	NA	TGTGCTAGTGGGAGATCACCCATAGCGGGGACCTACGAGCAGTACTTC	CASGRSPIAGTYEQYF
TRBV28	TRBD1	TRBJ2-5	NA	TGTGCCAGCAGTTTGGGATTAGGACAGGGGGCTCGAGAGACCCAGTACTTC	CASSLGLGQGARETQYF
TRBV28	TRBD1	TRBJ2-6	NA	TGTGCCAGCAGGTCCACAGGGGACGGGGCCAACGTCCTGACTTTC	CASRSTGDGANVLTF
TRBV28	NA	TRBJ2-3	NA	TGTGCCAGCAGAGTTGGGGGGGCTCGACTCCGGAGCACAGATACGCAGTATTTT	CASRVGGARLRSTDTQYF
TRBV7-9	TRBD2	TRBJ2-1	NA	TGTGCCAGCAGCTTAGCCGGGACTAGCGGGGGCCATATCTCCGATGAGCAGTTCTTC	CASSLAGTSGGHISDEQFF
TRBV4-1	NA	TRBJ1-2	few	TGCGCCAGCAGCCAAGGATCGGGGGTTCCCTATGGCTACACCTTC	CASSQGSGVPYGYTF
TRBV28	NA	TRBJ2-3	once	TGTGCCAGCCTTGGAGACACAGATACGCAGTATTTT	CASLGDTDTQYF
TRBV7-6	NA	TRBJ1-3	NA	TGTGCCAGCAGCCCTATGGAGGGAAACACCATATATTTT	CASSPMEGNTIYF
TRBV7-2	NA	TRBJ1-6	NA	TGTGCCAGCAGCTTAACTTCCCGGGATAATTCACCCCTCCACTTT	CASSLTSRDNSPLHF